These T cell receptor beta chains were read from a single sample in a study of T cells in severe cutaneous drug reactions. For each CDR3 protein, TCRdb gives one entry from its re-call of the multiplex PCR reads, without DNA. This sample's clone table lists approximately 20,000 distinct CDR3 sequences. The sample taken for sequencing was PBMCs. Receptor source: a human donor with toxic epidermal necrolysis, a severe cutaneous drug reaction. The CDR3 runs from the conserved cysteine through the conserved F or W. Fields, in order: V gene, clone size, J gene, CDR3 protein. Size values are once, few and many counts, or a class for expanded clones, and some rows have none.

TRBV4-1	NA	TRBJ2-1	CASSPGVSYNEQFF
TRBV2	medium-sized	TRBJ2-1	CATELTSYNEQFF
TRBV3-1	NA	TRBJ2-1	CASSRPLAGLYNEQFF
TRBV24-1	NA	TRBJ2-1	CATSDRTSGRHEQFF
TRBV7-6	NA	TRBJ2-1	CASGETSVYNEQFF
TRBV3-1	NA	TRBJ2-1	CASRQTSGRNEQFF
TRBV28	NA	TRBJ2-1	CASSLSFGGDPYNEQFF
TRBV5-1	NA	TRBJ2-3	CASRDTGLAADTQYF
TRBV28	NA	TRBJ2-3	CASSPHRVPTDTQYF
TRBV27	NA	TRBJ2-7	CASSPSGEAYEQYF
TRBV20-1	NA	TRBJ1-2	CSTPNSGRQGGYTF
TRBV7-9	NA	TRBJ2-1	CASSLVGDSPYNEQFF
TRBV19	NA	TRBJ2-7	CASSIGLATYEQYF
TRBV30	NA	TRBJ1-2	CAWSPGGITGDGYTF
TRBV20-1	NA	TRBJ2-1	CSARATSGEEQFF
TRBV18	NA	TRBJ1-3	CASSTGGRRMNTIYF
TRBV2	NA	TRBJ2-7	CASCDRGPYEQYF
TRBV5-4	NA	TRBJ2-3	CASSLAGLPDTQYF
TRBV28	NA	TRBJ2-3	CASSNRQGATDTQYF
TRBV6-1	NA	TRBJ1-1	CASSEDLTEAFF
TRBV27	NA	TRBJ2-1	CASSILTQRNEQFF
TRBV29-1	NA	TRBJ2-5	CSVETSGRQETQYF
TRBV3-1	NA	TRBJ2-5	CASRTLETQYF
TRBV4-1	NA	TRBJ2-4	CASSQASGGAKNIQYF
TRBV20-1	NA	TRBJ1-6	CSARDEGPLHF
TRBV7-9	NA	TRBJ1-5	CASSPLGGQPQHF
TRBV2	medium-sized	TRBJ2-1	CASRRSGREQFF
TRBV29-1	NA	TRBJ2-7	CSVGGAGYEQYF
TRBV3-1	NA	TRBJ2-7	CASSQGRTSDYEQYF
TRBV20-1	NA	TRBJ2-7	CSARGTHRYEQYF
TRBV6-5	medium-sized	TRBJ2-5	CASSYSGVKETQYF
TRBV20-1	NA	TRBJ1-5	CSASVQGPLYSNQPQHF
TRBV24-1	NA	TRBJ2-2	CATSEQGRSTGELFF
TRBV7-9	NA	TRBJ2-7	CASSLAFGTGLAYEQYF
TRBV27	NA	TRBJ1-1	CASSSPGQGTEAFF
TRBV7-2	NA	TRBJ2-3	CASSFLRSTDTQYF
TRBV6-5	medium-sized	TRBJ1-2	CASRLAGGNGYTF
TRBV11-1	NA	TRBJ2-3	CASRIRDRGVLDTQYF
TRBV29-1	NA	TRBJ2-1	CSVEAGFNEQFF
TRBV10-3	NA	TRBJ2-1	CAISPSGSSYNEQFF
TRBV20-1	NA	TRBJ2-1	CSPLAGAINEQFF
TRBV4-3	medium-sized	TRBJ2-1	CASSQGRQSYNEQFF
TRBV2	NA	TRBJ2-7	CASSYQGGYEQYF
TRBV4-1	NA	TRBJ1-2	CASSQDRYEGGPNYGYTF